A single sample gave rise to the 29 T cell receptor beta chains below, sequenced in a study of B cell selection in AIRE deficiency. The sorted conventional CD4 T cells were gated as CD4+CD127+. Measured with immunoSEQ multiplex PCR; TCRdb has only the in-frame clones, and not every one. The data contain about 25,000 clones, roughly 97% of them seen just once; the ten biggest clones take up about 0.19%. Source material: conventional CD4+ T cells sorted from PBMCs. These receptors originate from a human donor with AIRE deficiency.

The table lists this clone with a count of one. The J gene is TRBJ1-4, the V gene TRBV6-5; 8 nucleotides align to TRBD1. V shed 6 bases, J shed 5 bases, and the junction held 8 bases outside the gene matches. The CDR3 totals 15 residues. Germline assignment: CDR1 MNHEY and CDR2 SVGAGI. CDR3 nucleotide sequence: TGTGCCAGCAGCAACCGGGACAGGAAGAATGAAAAACTGTTTTTT. It is translated as CASSNRDRKNEKLFF.

This sequence joins TRBV5-4 and TRBJ2-5; tentative D call: TRBD2 (6 bases). The CDR3 length is 15 residues. The germline V gene has CDR1 SGHNT and CDR2 YYREEE (reference sequence). V lost 4 bases and J 1 base, leaving 14 bases between the germline ends. The CDR3: CASSPREHGQETQYF. The CDR3 region has the DNA TGTGCCAGCAGCCCTCGGGAGCACGGCCAAGAGACCCAGTACTTC.

The CDR3 loop is CATSRASRAGRDDEQFF. The DNA for the CDR3 is TGTGCCACCAGCAGAGCGTCGAGGGCCGGTAGGGACGATGAGCAGTTCTTC. This chain links TRBV15 with TRBJ2-1; D may be TRBD1 or TRBD2 (5 bases each). Germline lookup yields CDR1 LNHNV and CDR2 YYDKDF (reference sequence). This CDR3 comprises 17 residues. Trimming took 1 base from V and 8 from J, leaving 21 bases between them.

The chain joins TRBV5-4 to TRBJ2-3, with TRBD2 matching over 8 bases. V lost 4 bases to trimming and J lost 1 base; unmatched junction nucleotides: 5. From germline, CDR1 is SGHNT and CDR2 YYREEE (reference sequence). The CDR3 loop spans 15 amino acids. Here the CDR3 reads CASSPGGRGTDTQYF. The CDR3 nucleotides read TGTGCCAGCAGCCCGGGAGGGAGAGGCACAGATACGCAGTATTTT.

The chain combines TRBV6-1 with TRBJ2-7; D remains ambiguous. Per the germline V gene, CDR1 is MNHNS and CDR2 is SASEGT. Trimming stripped 5 bases from V and 0 bases from J, with 2 bases between. This CDR3 is built from 11 residues. The CDR3 nucleotides are TGTGCCAGCAGTTTCTCCTACGAGCAGTACTTC. Its protein is CASSFSYEQYF.

The rearrangement joins TRBV27 to TRBJ2-2, with 10 bases identical to TRBD1. J gave up 8 bases and V 5 bases, and 5 bases lay outside the gene matches. CDR3 length: 14 amino acids. Germline CDR1 reads MNHEY; CDR2 reads SMNVEV (reference sequence). As DNA, the CDR3 is TGTGCCAGCAGTAGGGGACAGGGGCTAGGGGAGCTGTTTTTT. Amino acid sequence: CASSRGQGLGELFF.

This chain joins TRBV18 and TRBJ2-1; D call uncertain. The CDR3 contains 14 residues. Germline lookup yields CDR1 KGHSH and CDR2 LQKENI. The V end lost 1 base, the J end lost 6 bases, and 10 bases lay between the germline ends. The CDR3 coding sequence is TGTGCCAGCTCACCACAGGACGGCCTCAATGAGCAGTTCTTC. Its protein is CASSPQDGLNEQFF.

This rearrangement joins TRBV6-1 to TRBJ2-1, with D possibly matching TRBD2 (6 bases). The germline CDR1 and CDR2 sequences are MNHNS and SASEGT. The V and J ends lost 6 bases and 10 bases respectively, with 16 bases between them. The CDR3 spans 13 residues. CDR3 region: CASSPGAGVEQFF. The CDR3 coding sequence is TGTGCCAGCAGCCCGGGAGCCGGGGTCGAGCAGTTCTTC.

The chain combines TRBV7-6 with TRBJ2-5; possibly TRBD2 for D (5 bases). This CDR3 comprises 14 residues. V lost 2 bases and J 1 base, leaving 8 bases between the germline ends. In germline, CDR1 is SGHVS, CDR2 FNYEAQ. The CDR3 is CASSLFGVQETQYF. CDR3 in DNA: TGTGCCAGCAGCTTATTCGGGGTCCAAGAGACCCAGTACTTC.

This clone was seen a single time. The chain combines TRBV2 with TRBJ2-7; D may be TRBD1 (5 bases). CDR3 length equals 15 residues. Germline values: CDR1 SNHLY, CDR2 FYNNEI. With 1 base removed from V and 4 bases from J, the gap between germline ends came to 14 bases. DNA for the CDR3: TGTGCCAGCAGTGAAGAGGGGATGAAGGGTTACGAGCAGTACTTC. The encoded protein is CASSEEGMKGYEQYF.

The J gene is TRBJ2-7, the V gene TRBV29-1, with TRBD2 identical over 9 bases. J was trimmed by 2 bases and V by 7 bases; bases with no gene match: 9. Looked up from germline, CDR1 is SQVTM and CDR2 is ANQGSEA. There are 14 residues in the CDR3. CDR3 protein: CSAPSSSGTYEQYF. In nucleotides, the CDR3 is TGCAGCGCCCCATCTTCTAGCGGGACCTACGAGCAGTACTTC.

The V gene is TRBV19, the J gene TRBJ1-5, with 9 bases fitting TRBD1. CDR3 length equals 15 residues. The V gene end was trimmed by 5 bases and the J gene end by 6 bases; junction bases not matched to a gene: 8. CDR1 is LNHDA, CDR2 SQIVND, per germline (reference sequence). CDR3 amino acids: CASSARDRAPQPQHF. The CDR3 DNA reads as TGTGCCAGTAGTGCAAGGGACAGGGCGCCTCAGCCCCAGCATTTT.

The chain combines TRBV7-9 with TRBJ2-7; 7 bases are a match to TRBD2. With 2 bases clipped from V and 6 bases from J, the junction kept 10 bases outside the gene matches. Germline CDR1 and CDR2: SEHNR and FQNEAQ (reference sequence). The CDR3 consists of 15 residues. The DNA for the CDR3 is TGTGCCAGCAGCTTATATGTTCAGGGACTAAGCGAGCAGTACTTC. This codes for CASSLYVQGLSEQYF.

The rearrangement joins TRBV5-1 to TRBJ1-4; 9 positions match TRBD1. J lost 2 bases, V lost 1 base, and 3 bases had no gene match. The germline V gene encodes CDR1 SGHRS and CDR2 YFSETQ. This CDR3 has 16 amino acids. The CDR3 DNA reads as TGCGCCAGCAGCTTGACAGGGGGCGTTACTAATGAAAAACTGTTTTTT. It translates to CASSLTGGVTNEKLFF.

This chain uses TRBV9 with TRBJ2-1, with 7 bases aligning to TRBD2. J was trimmed by 6 bases and V by 4 bases; bases with no gene match: 4. This CDR3 comprises 13 residues. The germline V gene has CDR1 SGDLS and CDR2 YYNGEE. This chain's CDR3 is CASSTGLVNEQFF. The CDR3 nucleotides read TGTGCCAGCAGCACAGGACTAGTCAATGAGCAGTTCTTC.

The CDR3 DNA follows: TGTGCCAGCAGCGACCCCAGGGGGGCCAACCAAGAGACCCAGTACTTC. Translating gives CASSDPRGANQETQYF. This rearrangement joins TRBV5-5 to TRBJ2-5, with D perhaps TRBD1 (7 bases). V lost 4 bases and J 0 bases, leaving 16 bases between the germline ends. This CDR3 comprises 16 residues. The germline gives CDR1 SGHKS, CDR2 YYEKEE (reference sequence).

The rearrangement uses TRBV19 and TRBJ2-7; 16 bases agree with TRBD2. CDR3 length equals 16 residues. The V and J ends lost 5 bases and 2 bases, in that order; junction bases with no gene match: 3. In germline, CDR1 is LNHDA, CDR2 SQIVND (reference sequence). CDR3 region: CASSEGLAGGPYEQYF. CDR3 DNA: TGTGCCAGTAGTGAGGGACTAGCGGGAGGGCCCTACGAGCAGTACTTC.

V usage is TRBV7-2 and J usage is TRBJ2-5; 8 nucleotides align to TRBD2. This CDR3 is 15 amino acids long. Germline CDR1 and CDR2: SGHTA and FQGNSA. V was clipped by 3 bases and J by 6 bases; unmatched bases: 9. CDR3 in amino acids: CASSFESGSGKTQYF. CDR3 coding DNA: TGTGCCAGCAGCTTTGAGAGCGGGAGTGGTAAGACCCAGTACTTC.

The table lists this clone with a count of one. The rearrangement links TRBV19 to TRBJ2-5; 13 bases fit TRBD2. This CDR3 comprises 17 residues. Germline V gene lookup returns CDR1 LNHDA and CDR2 SQIVND (reference sequence). The ends lost 5 bases at V and 5 bases at J; junction bases unmatched: 11. The CDR3 region is CASSFGLAGARRETQYF. Written as DNA, the CDR3 is TGTGCCAGTAGTTTCGGACTAGCGGGAGCCCGGAGGGAGACCCAGTACTTC.

The V gene is TRBV28, the J gene TRBJ1-1; 9 bases fit TRBD1. This CDR3 has 16 amino acids. The junction had 13 bases not matched to a gene; V was cut back by 5 bases and J by 6 bases. Per the germline V gene, CDR1 is MDHEN and CDR2 is SYDVKM. CDR3 protein: CASSLPRGQGKAEAFF. As DNA, the CDR3 is TGTGCCAGCAGTCTCCCACGTGGACAGGGGAAAGCTGAAGCTTTCTTT.

This chain joins TRBV7-2 and TRBJ2-7; D ambiguous. V lost 1 base to trimming and J lost 0 bases, with 16 bases between them. This CDR3 region has 17 residues. Germline CDR1 SGHTA, CDR2 FQGNSA. In nucleotides, the CDR3 is TGTGCCAGCAGCTTAGTCGCTTCAATTGTGAGCTCCTACGAGCAGTACTTC. Translated, it gives CASSLVASIVSSYEQYF.

The chain recombines TRBV27 with TRBJ2-7, with TRBD1 matching over 9 bases. Unmatched junction bases numbered 6, after V lost 6 bases and J lost 6 bases. Per germline, CDR1 MNHEY and CDR2 SMNVEV (reference sequence). The CDR3 covers 13 residues. CDR3 coding DNA: TGTGCCAGCAGAGGGACAGGGCAAACCGAGCAGTACTTC. Translation gives CASRGTGQTEQYF.

The rearrangement links TRBV7-6 to TRBJ2-2; 12 bases are shared with TRBD2. V shed 5 bases and J 6 bases; nucleotides not matched to a gene: 4. CDR1 and CDR2 from the germline V gene are SGHVS and FNYEAQ. The CDR3 sequence is 15 residues long. DNA of the CDR3: TGTGCCAGCAGCCCTAGCGGGAGGGCCGCCGGGGAGCTGTTTTTT. Protein: CASSPSGRAAGELFF.

This chain joins TRBV7-9 and TRBJ2-5; unclear D gene. The CDR3 is 11 amino acids. V was shortened by 4 bases and J by 5 bases, with 5 bases between the two germline ends. Germline CDR1 SEHNR, CDR2 FQNEAQ (reference sequence). The CDR3, as DNA: TGTGCCAGCAGCTCCGGGGAGACCCAGTACTTC. Protein sequence: CASSSGETQYF.

CDR3 in DNA: TGCGCCAGCAGCCAAGATCCCCCCCTCGTGGGTTCACCCCTCCACTTT. Protein sequence: CASSQDPPLVGSPLHF. This chain connects TRBV4-3 to TRBJ1-6, with D hard to call. V lost 0 bases, J lost 9 bases, and 15 bases lay in between. The CDR3 runs 16 residues. In germline, CDR1 is LGHNA, CDR2 YSLEER.

The rearrangement joins TRBV27 to TRBJ2-3; 8 nucleotides agree with TRBD1. After removal of 5 bases from V and 3 bases from J, the junction contained 1 base not matched to a gene. This CDR3 comprises 13 residues. Germline loops: CDR1 MNHEY, CDR2 SMNVEV (reference sequence). The CDR3 coding sequence is TGTGCCAGCAGTCGGACAGGGACAGATACGCAGTATTTT. This gives the protein CASSRTGTDTQYF.

The chain combines TRBV5-6 with TRBJ2-1; possibly TRBD1 or TRBD2 for D (5 bases each). This CDR3 is 16 amino acids long. With 3 bases removed from V and 4 bases from J, the gap between germline ends came to 17 bases. Germline CDR1 SGHDT, CDR2 YYEEEE. The CDR3 region is CASSSTGHSGYNEQFF. CDR3 in DNA: TGTGCCAGCAGCTCGACGGGGCACTCCGGATACAATGAGCAGTTCTTC.

This chain links TRBV7-9 with TRBJ1-1, with D unclear. The CDR3 runs 13 residues. The V end lost 6 bases, the J end lost 11 bases, and 19 bases lay between the germline ends. CDR1 and CDR2 (germline): SEHNR, FQNEAQ (reference sequence). The CDR3 coding sequence is TGTGCCAGCAGACGAATAGGACCTGACGGGGCTTTCTTT. Its protein product is CASRRIGPDGAFF. The full variable domain, its missing parts supplied by reference TRBV7-9 and TRBJ1-1, is DTGVSQNPRHKITKRGQNVTFRCDPISEHNRLYWYRQTLGQGPEFLTYFQNEAQLEKSRLLSDRFSAERPKGSFSTLEIQRTEQGDSAMYLCASRRIGPDGAFFGQGTRLTVV.

The chain employs TRBV19 and TRBJ2-2; 9 bases map to TRBD1. The CDR3 is 17 residues long. J was trimmed by 5 bases and V by 6 bases; bases with no gene match: 13. CDR1 and CDR2 (germline): LNHDA, SQIVND (reference sequence). CDR3 nucleotides: TGTGCCAGTAGCCCCGGGACAGGGACGATGGGAACCGGGGAGCTGTTTTTT. Translating it yields CASSPGTGTMGTGELFF.